A single sample is the source of the 11 T cell receptor beta chains below, sequenced in a study of cytomegalovirus exposure and HLA in healthy donors. A multiplex PCR was run with 60 Vbeta primers and 13 Jbeta primers. Profiled with immunoSEQ multiplex PCR; TCRdb holds only in-frame clones, not every one. The sample lists about 100,000 clones; about 80% were seen once. The specimen sequenced was PBMCs. These receptors came from a man between 40 and 49 years old in good health and CMV-seropositive.

The chain combines TRBV9 with TRBJ2-7, with TRBD2 matching over 8 bases. Looked up from germline, CDR1 is SGDLS and CDR2 is YYNGEE. Trimming removed 3 bases from V and 2 bases from J; junction bases left unmatched: 1. The CDR3 consists of 13 residues. The CDR3 DNA reads as TGTGCCAGCAGCGCGGGGGGGCCCTACGAGCAGTACTTC. Translated, it gives CASSAGGPYEQYF.

The gene calls are TRBV19 and TRBJ2-7; 10 positions match TRBD2. J lost 0 bases, V lost 7 bases, and 6 bases had no gene match. CDR3 length: 15 amino acids. Germline V gene lookup returns CDR1 LNHDA and CDR2 SQIVND (reference sequence). CDR3 amino acids: CASKLASGSSYEQYF. CDR3 nucleotide sequence: TGTGCCAGTAAACTAGCTAGCGGGAGCTCCTACGAGCAGTACTTC.

This chain connects TRBV2 to TRBJ1-2; D unresolved. CDR3 length: 13 residues. The germline CDR1 and CDR2 sequences are SNHLY and FYNNEI. V was shortened by 3 bases and J by 0 bases, with 5 bases between the two germline ends. The CDR3 sequence: CASSEAANYGYTF. CDR3 bases: TGTGCCAGCAGTGAGGCAGCTAACTATGGCTACACCTTC.

The chain is built from TRBV5-1 and TRBJ2-5; a possible D gene is TRBD2 (5 bases). In germline, CDR1 is SGHRS, CDR2 YFSETQ. This CDR3 has 14 amino acids. V was clipped by 2 bases and J by 5 bases, with 13 bases between them. DNA for the CDR3: TGCGCCAGCAGCTTCCAAACTAGGTTCGAGACCCAGTACTTC. It codes for CASSFQTRFETQYF.

The chain is built from TRBV28 and TRBJ1-3, with TRBD1 matching over 10 bases. Trimming cost V 4 bases and J 3 bases; bases outside gene matches: 6. This CDR3 spans 16 amino acids. Looked up from germline, CDR1 is MDHEN and CDR2 is SYDVKM. The CDR3 coding sequence is TGTGCCAGCAGTTCTGGACAGGGGGTCGGTGGAAACACCATATATTTT. Protein sequence: CASSSGQGVGGNTIYF.

The J gene is TRBJ2-4, the V gene TRBV15, with D unresolved. CDR1 and CDR2 (germline): LNHNV, YYDKDF (reference sequence). The CDR3 consists of 15 residues. Trimming removed 0 bases from V and 1 base from J, with 7 bases in between. CDR3 in amino acids: CATSRESAAKNIQYF. The CDR3 DNA is TGTGCCACCAGCAGAGAGAGTGCGGCCAAAAACATTCAGTACTTC.

The V gene is TRBV15, the J gene TRBJ2-7, with 8 bases aligning to TRBD1. Germline-derived CDR1 and CDR2 are LNHNV and YYDKDF (reference sequence). V gave up 7 bases and J gave up 2 bases; unmatched junction bases: 10. The length of the CDR3 is 15 residues. In nucleotides, the CDR3 is TGTGCCACCACACACGAACCGGGACAGGCCTACGAGCAGTACTTC. It is translated as CATTHEPGQAYEQYF. Looking up the rest from reference TRBV15 and TRBJ2-7 gives the full variable domain: DAMVIQNPRYQVTQFGKPVTLSCSQTLNHNVMYWYQQKSSQAPKLLFHYYDKDFNNEADTPDNFQSRRPNTSFCFLDIRSPGLGDTAMYLCATTHEPGQAYEQYFGPGTRLTVT.

The V call is TRBV4-3, the J call TRBJ2-7, with 8 bases lining up with TRBD2. The CDR3 extends over 15 amino acids. The germline V gene has CDR1 LGHNA and CDR2 YSLEER. With 1 base clipped from V and 2 bases from J, the junction kept 4 bases outside the gene matches. For the CDR3, the DNA is TGCGCCAGCAGCCAAGGGCGGGAGGTAGCCTACGAGCAGTACTTC. Translated: CASSQGREVAYEQYF.

This clone turned up a few times. The chain carries TRBV9 and TRBJ1-1; the D is unclear. The CDR3 consists of 17 residues. V shed 4 bases and J shed 4 bases, with 23 bases lying between them. Germline CDR1 and CDR2: SGDLS and YYNGEE. CDR3 nucleotide sequence: TGTGCCAGCAGCCCCCAGACGAGGTCCCGCGGTGGCACTGAAGCTTTCTTT. Translating gives CASSPQTRSRGGTEAFF.

This chain links TRBV7-3 with TRBJ1-1, with 10 bases matching TRBD1. This CDR3 is built from 16 residues. Germline loops: CDR1 SGHTA, CDR2 FQGTGA. Trimming cost V 2 bases and J 8 bases; bases outside gene matches: 11. The chain's CDR3 is CASSLWGVGQGSEAFF. CDR3 sequence (DNA): TGTGCCAGCAGCTTATGGGGCGTGGGACAGGGGAGCGAAGCTTTCTTT.

In this sample, this clone turned up once. This chain links TRBV10-3 with TRBJ2-7, with D possibly being TRBD1 (6 bases). Germline-derived CDR1 and CDR2 are ENHRY and SYGVKD. V dropped 6 bases and J dropped 3 bases, with 21 bases sitting between them. The CDR3 spans 16 residues. CDR3 residues: CAIRRDNKPLSYEQYF. The CDR3, as DNA: TGTGCCATCAGACGGGACAACAAGCCCCTAAGCTACGAGCAGTACTTC.